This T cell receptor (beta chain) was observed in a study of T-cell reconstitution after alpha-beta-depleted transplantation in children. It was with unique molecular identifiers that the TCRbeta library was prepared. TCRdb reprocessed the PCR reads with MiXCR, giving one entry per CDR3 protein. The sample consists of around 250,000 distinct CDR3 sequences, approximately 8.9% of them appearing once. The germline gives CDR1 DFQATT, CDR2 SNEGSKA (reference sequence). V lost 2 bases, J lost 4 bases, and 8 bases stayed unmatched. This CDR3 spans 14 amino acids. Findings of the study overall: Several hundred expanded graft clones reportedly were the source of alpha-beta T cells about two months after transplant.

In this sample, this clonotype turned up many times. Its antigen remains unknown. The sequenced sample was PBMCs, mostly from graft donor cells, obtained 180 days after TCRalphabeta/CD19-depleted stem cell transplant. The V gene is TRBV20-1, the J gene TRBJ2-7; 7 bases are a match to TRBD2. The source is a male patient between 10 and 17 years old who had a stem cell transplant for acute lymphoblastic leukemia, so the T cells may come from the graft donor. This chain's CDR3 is CSARSREAKYEQYF. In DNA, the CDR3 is TGCAGTGCTAGAAGTCGGGAGGCCAAGTACGAGCAGTACTTC.